Each of the 2 T cell receptor beta chains below was sequenced from the same sample in a study of blood T cell repertoires in COVID-19. This table comes from immunoSEQ multiplex PCR, and its TCRdb copy is limited to in-frame clones, with some not included. Of about 35,000 clones detected, around 85% appear once; the ten largest clones hold about two fifths. What was sequenced was peripheral blood. These receptors were taken from a man between 60 and 75 years old with active or convalescent COVID-19.

The V gene is TRBV3-1 (or the pseudogene TRBV3-2), the J gene TRBJ1-6, with 9 bases identical to TRBD1. The V segment lost 2 bases and the J segment 10 bases; nucleotides outside the gene matches: 12. The CDR3 length is 17 residues. Per germline, CDR1 LGHDT and CDR2 YNNKEL (reference sequence). CDR3 coding DNA: TGTGCCAGCAGCCAATTCGGGAGGGGACAGGGAGGCTCACCCCTCCACTTT. Its translation is CASSQFGRGQGGSPLHF.

The chain combines TRBV3-1 (or the pseudogene TRBV3-2) with TRBJ1-1, with 8 bases identical to TRBD1. The junction had 15 bases not matched to a gene; V was cut back by 0 bases and J by 0 bases. The germline V gene has CDR1 LGHDT and CDR2 YNNKEL (reference sequence). The CDR3 extends over 20 amino acids. CDR3 nucleotide sequence: TGTGCCAGCAGCCAAGACTCCCTCACCGAGGACAGGGACATGAACACTGAAGCTTTCTTT. Translation gives CASSQDSLTEDRDMNTEAFF.